The text below deals with one T cell receptor (beta chain). RNA totalling about 0.45 to 1 ug underwent reverse transcription with random hexamers. TCRdb recomputed calls from the immunoSEQ multiplex PCR reads with MiXCR, one row per CDR3 protein. The sample consists of 330,000 or so distinct CDR3 sequences, over 75% of them appearing once. CDR3 length: 14 amino acids. Germline CDR1 is SGHTA and CDR2 is FQGNSA. V dropped 1 base and J dropped 6 bases, with 13 bases sitting between them. This sample is drawn from a study of CD8 T cells in Susac syndrome. This TCR was sampled from a human donor with multiple sclerosis. The V and J genes are TRBV7-2 and TRBJ2-7; D possibly matches TRBD1 or TRBD2 (5 bases each). The sequencing input was CD8+ T cells from PBMCs. CDR3 nucleotides: TGTGCCAGCAGCTTAGGGGCAGGGACCGTCGAGCAGTACTTC. Its protein is CASSLGAGTVEQYF.